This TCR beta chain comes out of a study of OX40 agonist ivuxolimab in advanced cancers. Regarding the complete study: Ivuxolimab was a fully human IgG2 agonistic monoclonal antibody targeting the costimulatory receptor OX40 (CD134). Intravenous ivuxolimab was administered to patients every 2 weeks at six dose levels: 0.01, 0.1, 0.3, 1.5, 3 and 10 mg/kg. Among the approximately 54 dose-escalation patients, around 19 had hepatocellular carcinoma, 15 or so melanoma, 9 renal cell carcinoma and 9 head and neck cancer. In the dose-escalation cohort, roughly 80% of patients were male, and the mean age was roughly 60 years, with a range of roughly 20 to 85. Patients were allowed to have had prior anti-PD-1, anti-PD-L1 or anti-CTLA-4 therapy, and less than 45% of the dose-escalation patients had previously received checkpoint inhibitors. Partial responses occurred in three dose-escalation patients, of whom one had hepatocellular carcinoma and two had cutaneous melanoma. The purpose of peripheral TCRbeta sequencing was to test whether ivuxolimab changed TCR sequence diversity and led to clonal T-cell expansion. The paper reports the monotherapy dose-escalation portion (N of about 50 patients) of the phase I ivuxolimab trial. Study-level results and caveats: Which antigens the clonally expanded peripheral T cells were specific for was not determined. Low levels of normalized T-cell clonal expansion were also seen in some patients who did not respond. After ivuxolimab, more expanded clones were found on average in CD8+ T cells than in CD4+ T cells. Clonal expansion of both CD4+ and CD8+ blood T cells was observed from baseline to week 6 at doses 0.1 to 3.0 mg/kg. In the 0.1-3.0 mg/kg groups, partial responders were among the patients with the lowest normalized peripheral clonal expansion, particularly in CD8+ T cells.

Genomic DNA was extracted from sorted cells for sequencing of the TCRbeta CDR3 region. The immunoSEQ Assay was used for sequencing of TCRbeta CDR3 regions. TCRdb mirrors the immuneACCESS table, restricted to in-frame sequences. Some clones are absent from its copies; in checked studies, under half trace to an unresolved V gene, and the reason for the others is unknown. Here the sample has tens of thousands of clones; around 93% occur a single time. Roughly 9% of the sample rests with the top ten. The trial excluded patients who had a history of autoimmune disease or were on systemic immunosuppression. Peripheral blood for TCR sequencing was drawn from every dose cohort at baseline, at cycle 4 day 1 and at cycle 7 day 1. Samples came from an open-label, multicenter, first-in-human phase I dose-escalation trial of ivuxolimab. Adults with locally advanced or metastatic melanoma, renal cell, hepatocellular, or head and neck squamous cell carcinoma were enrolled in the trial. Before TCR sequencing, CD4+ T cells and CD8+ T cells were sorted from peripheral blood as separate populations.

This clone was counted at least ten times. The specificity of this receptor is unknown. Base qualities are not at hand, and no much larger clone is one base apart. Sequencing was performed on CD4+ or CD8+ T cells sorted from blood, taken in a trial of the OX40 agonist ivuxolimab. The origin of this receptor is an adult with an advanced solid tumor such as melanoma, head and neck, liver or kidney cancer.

The CDR3 reads as follows: CASSPSLGDEQYF. The DNA sequence is TGTGCCAGCAGCCCTTCTTTGGGCGACGAGCAGTACTTC. The chain links TRBV9 with TRBJ2-7, with the D gene not clear enough to name. From its cysteine to its phenylalanine, the CDR3 spans 13 amino acids. Here the CDR3 DNA is all that survives: 39 bases in frame from base 1. V drops 4 bases and J drops 5 bases, leaving 13 bases in between. Looking up the germline V gene yields CDR1 SGDLS and CDR2 YYNGEE.